This is a list of T cell receptor beta chains from one sample in a study of T-cell reconstitution after alpha-beta-depleted transplantation in children. In TCRdb, the PCR reads were re-called with MiXCR into one record per CDR3 protein. The sample contains approximately 520,000 distinct CDR3 sequences, 30% to 35% of which appear only once. This specimen consisted of PBMCs from the stem cell graft donor, obtained from the stem cell graft. The receptors shown here come from a human donor who donated a stem cell graft to a child with aplastic anemia. Both conserved end residues are trimmed from each CDR3.

J gene	CDR3 length	V gene	CDR3 protein
TRBJ1-2	12	TRBV20-1	SARDLQTGMGYT
TRBJ2-5	12	TRBV5-6	ASSRSGPSETQY
TRBJ2-1	9	TRBV30	AWRRGVEQF
TRBJ1-1	11	TRBV29-1	SVEGVGKGEAF
TRBJ2-1	17	TRBV10-2	ASSESSGSFPSSYNEQF
TRBJ1-2	13	TRBV2	ASSGTGRKDYGYT
TRBJ1-4	14	TRBV6-1	ASSPKNRGYGEKLF
TRBJ2-5	12	TRBV9	ASSVGWGPETQY
TRBJ1-1	11	TRBV14	ASSHDLNTEAF
TRBJ1-4	13	TRBV4-3	ASSQTGRVGEKLF
TRBJ1-4	11	TRBV7-9	ASSFATNEKLF
TRBJ1-2	12	TRBV30	AWSLGQGVYGYT
TRBJ1-2	14	TRBV7-2	ASSLGEGQGIYGYT
TRBJ2-2	14	TRBV7-2	ASSLWGLVLGGELF
TRBJ2-7	14	TRBV5-1	ASSSSLGTGYYEQY
TRBJ1-6	11	TRBV12-3/TRBV12-4	ASRPRGDSPLH
TRBJ2-1	14	TRBV7-2	ASSFAGTSGVNEQF